The entry that follows covers one T cell receptor (beta chain) sequence. The antigen remains unidentified. In contrast to the negatively isolated CD8+ and CD4+ T cells, TEMRA cells were FACS-enriched. The sample belongs to a study of CD8 T cells in Susac syndrome. Study conclusions and caveats: In total CD8+ repertoires, fewer than 20 Susac-specific public clones were found, and in CD8+ TEMRA repertoires, about five were found.

The RNA, 0.5 to 1 ug, was put through reverse transcription using random hexamers. TCRdb itself ran the immunoSEQ multiplex PCR reads through MiXCR, one entry per CDR3 protein. The sample holds around 170,000 distinct CDR3 sequences, roughly 94% seen once. The CDR3 loop spans 14 amino acids. V was shortened by 5 bases and J by 4 bases, with 14 bases between the two germline ends. Germline CDR1 is DFQATT and CDR2 is SNEGSKA (reference sequence). The sample consisted of CD8+ T cells from PBMCs. This receptor was identified in a human donor with Susac syndrome. J is TRBJ1-4 and V is TRBV20-1; perhaps TRBD1 as D (5 bases). This chain's CDR3 is CSAPQDSNNEKLFF. DNA of the CDR3: TGCAGTGCTCCCCAAGACAGTAATAATGAAAAACTGTTTTTT.